The entry that follows covers one T cell receptor beta chain sequence. No antigen is known for it. This likely comes from a read error, as the CDR3 has no conserved phenylalanine or tryptophan at its end. This entry is derived from a study of vaccination and CD4 T cells after COVID-19. On the study more broadly: Cultures designated as controls were supplied with a CEFX pool, an HIV-1 Nef pool, or no peptide. General observations from the study: Convalescent patients' median share of reactive clones seen only post-vaccination was 70% to 90%.

The treatment denotes: approximately nine-day PBMC culture with coronavirus spike peptide pools or control peptides (ViraFEST assay). V was clipped by 0 bases and J by 6 bases, with 3 bases between them. This CDR3 comprises 12 residues. The germline V gene has CDR1 ENHRY and CDR2 SYGVKD. Sequenced with the Oncomine TCR Beta short-read assay was DNA taken from cultured CD4+ T cells. From the PCR reads, TCRdb called clonotypes with MiXCR, one entry per CDR3 protein. The sample has 4,800 or so distinct CDR3 sequences, 40% seen once. The rearrangement links TRBV10-3 to TRBJ1-5; D is ambiguous. The receptor's source is a human donor who had recovered from COVID-19. The sequenced material came from CD4+ T cells from blood, cultured in vitro. CDR3 sequence (DNA): TGTGCCATCAGTGAGTCGAGTCAGCCCCAGCATTAT. This codes for CAISESSQPQHY.